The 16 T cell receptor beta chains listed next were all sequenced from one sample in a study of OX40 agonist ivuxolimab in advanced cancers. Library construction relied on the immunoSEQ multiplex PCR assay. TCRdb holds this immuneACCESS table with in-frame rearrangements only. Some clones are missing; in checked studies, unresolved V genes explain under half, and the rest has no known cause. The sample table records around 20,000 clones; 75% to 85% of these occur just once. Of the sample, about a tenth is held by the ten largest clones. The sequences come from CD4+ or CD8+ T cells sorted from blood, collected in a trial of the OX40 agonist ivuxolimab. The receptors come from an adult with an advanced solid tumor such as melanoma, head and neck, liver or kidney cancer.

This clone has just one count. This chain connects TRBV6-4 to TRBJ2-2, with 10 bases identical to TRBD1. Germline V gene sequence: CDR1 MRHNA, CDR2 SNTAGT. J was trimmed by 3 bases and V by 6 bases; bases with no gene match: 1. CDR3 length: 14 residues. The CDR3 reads CASRGQGHTGELFF. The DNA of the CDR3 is TGTGCCAGCAGGGGACAGGGGCACACCGGGGAGCTGTTTTTT.

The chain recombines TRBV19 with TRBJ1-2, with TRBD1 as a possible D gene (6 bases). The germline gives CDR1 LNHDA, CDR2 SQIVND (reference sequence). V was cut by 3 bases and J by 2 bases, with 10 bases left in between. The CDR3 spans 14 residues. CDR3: CASSIGQSNYGYTF. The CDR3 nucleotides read TGTGCCAGTAGTATTGGACAGTCGAACTATGGCTACACCTTC.

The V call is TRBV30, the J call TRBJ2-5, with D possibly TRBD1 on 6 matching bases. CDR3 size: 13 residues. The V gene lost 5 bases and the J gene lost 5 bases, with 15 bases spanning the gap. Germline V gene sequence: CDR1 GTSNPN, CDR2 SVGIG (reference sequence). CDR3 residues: CAWSQGSRETQYF. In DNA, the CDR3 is TGTGCCTGGTCTCAGGGGTCGAGGGAGACCCAGTACTTC.

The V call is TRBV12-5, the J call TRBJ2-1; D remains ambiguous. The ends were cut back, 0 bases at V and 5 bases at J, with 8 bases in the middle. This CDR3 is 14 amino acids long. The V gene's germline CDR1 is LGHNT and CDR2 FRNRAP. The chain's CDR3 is CASGLVSWDNEQFF. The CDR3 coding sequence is TGTGCTAGTGGTTTGGTATCATGGGACAATGAGCAGTTCTTC.

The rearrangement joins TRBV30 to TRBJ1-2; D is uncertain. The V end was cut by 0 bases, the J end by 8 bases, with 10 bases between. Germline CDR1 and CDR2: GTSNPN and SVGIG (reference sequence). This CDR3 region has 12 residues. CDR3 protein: CAWSVSLGGYTF. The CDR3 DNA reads TGTGCCTGGAGTGTCTCTCTCGGAGGCTACACCTTC.

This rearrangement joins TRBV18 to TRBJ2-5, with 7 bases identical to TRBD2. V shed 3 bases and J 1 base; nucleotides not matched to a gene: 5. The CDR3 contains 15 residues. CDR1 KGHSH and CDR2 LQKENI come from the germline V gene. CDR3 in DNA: TGTGCCAGCTCACCCCACGCGGGGGTCCAAGAGACCCAGTACTTC. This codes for CASSPHAGVQETQYF.

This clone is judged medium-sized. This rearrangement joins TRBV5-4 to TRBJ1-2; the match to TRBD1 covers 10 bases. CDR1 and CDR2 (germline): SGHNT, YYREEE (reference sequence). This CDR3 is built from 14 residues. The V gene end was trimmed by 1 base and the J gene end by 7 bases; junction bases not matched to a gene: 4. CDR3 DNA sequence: TGTGCCAGCAGCTTGCTAGACAGGGGGCGTGGCTACACCTTC. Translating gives CASSLLDRGRGYTF.

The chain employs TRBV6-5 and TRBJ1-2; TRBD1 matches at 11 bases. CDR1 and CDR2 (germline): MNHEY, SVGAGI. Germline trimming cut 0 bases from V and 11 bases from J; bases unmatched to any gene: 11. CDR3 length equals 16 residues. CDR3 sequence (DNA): TGTGCCAGCAGTTACTCCAATCCCGGGACAGGGGGTAGTTACACCTTC. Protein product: CASSYSNPGTGGSYTF.

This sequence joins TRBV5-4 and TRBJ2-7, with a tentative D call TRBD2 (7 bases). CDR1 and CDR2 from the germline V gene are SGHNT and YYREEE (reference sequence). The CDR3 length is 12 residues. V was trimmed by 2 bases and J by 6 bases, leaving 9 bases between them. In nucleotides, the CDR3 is TGTGCCAGCAGCTTTGGGGGGGCCGAGCAGTACTTC. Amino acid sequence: CASSFGGAEQYF.

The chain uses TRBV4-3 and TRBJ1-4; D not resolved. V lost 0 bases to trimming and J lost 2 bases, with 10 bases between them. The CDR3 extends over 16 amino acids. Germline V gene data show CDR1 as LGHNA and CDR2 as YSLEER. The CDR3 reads CASSQDIAGTNEKLFF. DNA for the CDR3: TGCGCCAGCAGCCAAGACATTGCGGGGACTAATGAAAAACTGTTTTTT.

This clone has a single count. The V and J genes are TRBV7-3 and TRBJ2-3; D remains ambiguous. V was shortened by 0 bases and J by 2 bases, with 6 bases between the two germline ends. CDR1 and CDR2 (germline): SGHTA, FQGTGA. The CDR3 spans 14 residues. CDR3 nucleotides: TGTGCCAGCAGCTTAACATGGGCCACAGATACGCAGTATTTT. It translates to CASSLTWATDTQYF.

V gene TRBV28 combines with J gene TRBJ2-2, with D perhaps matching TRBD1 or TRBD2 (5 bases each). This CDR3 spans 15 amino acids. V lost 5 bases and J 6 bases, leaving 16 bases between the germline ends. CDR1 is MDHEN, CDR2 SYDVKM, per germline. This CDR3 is CASSPPGAWSGELFF. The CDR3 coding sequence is TGTGCCAGCAGTCCCCCCGGGGCCTGGTCCGGGGAGCTGTTTTTT.

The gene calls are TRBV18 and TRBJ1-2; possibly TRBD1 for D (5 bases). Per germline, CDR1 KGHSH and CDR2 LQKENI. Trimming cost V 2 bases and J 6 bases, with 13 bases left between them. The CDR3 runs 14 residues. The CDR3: CASSPDSAANGYTF. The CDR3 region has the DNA TGTGCCAGCTCACCAGACAGCGCGGCAAATGGCTACACCTTC.

CDR3 residues: CASSLKGTSGGPDTQYF. The CDR3 DNA follows: TGTGCCAGCAGCTTGAAAGGGACTAGCGGGGGTCCAGATACGCAGTATTTT. The V and J genes are TRBV7-3 and TRBJ2-3; 14 positions agree with TRBD2. The junction had 6 bases not matched to a gene; V was cut back by 3 bases and J by 4 bases. The CDR3 contains 17 residues. From germline, CDR1 is SGHTA and CDR2 FQGTGA.

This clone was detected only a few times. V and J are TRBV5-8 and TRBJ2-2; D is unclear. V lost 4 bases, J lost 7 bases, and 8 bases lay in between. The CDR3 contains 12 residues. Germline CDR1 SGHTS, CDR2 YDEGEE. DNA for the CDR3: TGTGCCAGCAGCGCGCAAATCGGGGAGCTGTTTTTT. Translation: CASSAQIGELFF.

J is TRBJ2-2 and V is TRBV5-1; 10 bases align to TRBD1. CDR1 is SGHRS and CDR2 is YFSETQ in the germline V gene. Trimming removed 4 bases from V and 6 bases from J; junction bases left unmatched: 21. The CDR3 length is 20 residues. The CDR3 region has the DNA TGCGCCAGCAGCCCCGGGACAGGGGTCTTCGTGGGTAAAGTTTCCGGGGAGCTGTTTTTT. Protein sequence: CASSPGTGVFVGKVSGELFF.